This record looks at one T cell receptor beta chain sequence and its context. The sample belongs to a study of T cells in localized non-small cell lung cancer. Assay: immunoSEQ multiplex PCR; the TCRdb copy retains only in-frame clones and omits some. The sample holds 3,500 to 4,500 clones, roughly 21% seen once. Unmatched junction bases numbered 7, after V lost 3 bases and J lost 5 bases. Germline CDR1 KGHSH, CDR2 LQKENI. This CDR3 spans 15 amino acids. The chain has TRBV18 and TRBJ1-1, with 9 positions matching TRBD1. The sequence was obtained from a female donor of 60 years or more with stage I lung adenocarcinoma. Source: lung tumor tissue, taken before any cancer treatment. The CDR3 loop is CASSPPGQGGTEAFF. The CDR3 DNA sequence: TGTGCCAGCTCACCCCCGGGACAGGGCGGAACTGAAGCTTTCTTT.